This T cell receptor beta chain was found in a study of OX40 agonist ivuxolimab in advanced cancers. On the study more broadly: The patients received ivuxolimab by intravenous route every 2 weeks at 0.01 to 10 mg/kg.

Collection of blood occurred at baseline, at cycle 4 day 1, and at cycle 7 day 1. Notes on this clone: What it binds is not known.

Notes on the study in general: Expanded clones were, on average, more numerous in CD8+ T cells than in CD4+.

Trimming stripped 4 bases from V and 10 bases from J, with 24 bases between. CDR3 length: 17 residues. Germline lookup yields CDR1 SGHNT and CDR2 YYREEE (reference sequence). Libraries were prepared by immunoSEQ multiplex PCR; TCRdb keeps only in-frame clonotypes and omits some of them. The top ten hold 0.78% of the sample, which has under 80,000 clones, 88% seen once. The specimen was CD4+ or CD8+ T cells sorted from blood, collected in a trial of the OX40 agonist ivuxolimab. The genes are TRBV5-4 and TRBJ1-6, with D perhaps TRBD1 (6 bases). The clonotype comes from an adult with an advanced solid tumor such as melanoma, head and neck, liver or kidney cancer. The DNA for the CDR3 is TGTGCCAGCAGCGCGAAATCTGCCGGGAAAACAGGGTCACCCCTCCACTTT. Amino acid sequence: CASSAKSAGKTGSPLHF. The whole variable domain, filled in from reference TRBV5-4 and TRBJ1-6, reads ETGVTQSPTHLIKTRGQQVTLRCSSQSGHNTVSWYQQALGQGPQFIFQYYREEENGRGNFPPRFSGLQFPNYSSELNVNALELDDSALYLCASSAKSAGKTGSPLHFGNGTRLTVT.